This TCR beta chain was recovered during a study of T cell responses to AZD1222 COVID-19 vaccine. V lost 1 base to trimming and J lost 4 bases, with 10 bases between them. The CDR3 spans 14 residues. Germline V gives CDR1 SNHLY, CDR2 FYNNEI. The table came from immunoSEQ multiplex PCR; TCRdb's copy has only in-frame clones and leaves some out. The table includes roughly 200,000 clones, about 86% detected once. This receptor was taken from an adult in good health. V gene TRBV2 combines with J gene TRBJ1-1; the D is unclear. This material consisted of peripheral blood, taken on day 0 of AZD1222 vaccination. The CDR3 here is CASSEGQEPTEAFF. The CDR3 region has the DNA TGTGCCAGCAGTGAAGGGCAGGAGCCCACTGAAGCTTTCTTT.